This T cell receptor beta chain came from a study of T cells in Graves' hyperthyroidism and ophthalmopathy. The ends were cut back, 8 bases at V and 5 bases at J, with 25 bases in the middle. CDR3 length: 17 residues. There are a few counts of this clonotype. Its antigen is still unknown. TCR beta CDR3 regions were amplified from RNA transcripts. First-round RT-PCR with HTBI primers amplified the TCR CDR3 region. TCRdb reanalysed the multiplex PCR reads using MiXCR and keeps one entry per CDR3 protein. In the table there are about 680,000 distinct CDR3 sequences, 30% to 40% of which are singletons. Study outcomes and limitations: Ophthalmopathy could be told apart from stable hyperthyroidism with a 13 V-J model. With a median lead of roughly 6.2 months before onset, the model predicted ophthalmopathy. The majority of expanded thyroid clonotypes above 0.001 also appeared in blood.

The PBMCs studied were ones that came from about 10 ml fresh peripheral blood. The TCR comes from a woman in her thirties or forties with Graves' hyperthyroidism. J is TRBJ1-5 and V is TRBV12-3 or TRBV12-4, with a possible D match to TRBD1 (6 bases). Sequenced sample: blood. CDR3 residues: CASLGATNGTGHQPQHF. For the CDR3, the DNA is TGTGCCAGCCTGGGGGCAACCAATGGGACGGGACATCAGCCCCAGCATTTT.